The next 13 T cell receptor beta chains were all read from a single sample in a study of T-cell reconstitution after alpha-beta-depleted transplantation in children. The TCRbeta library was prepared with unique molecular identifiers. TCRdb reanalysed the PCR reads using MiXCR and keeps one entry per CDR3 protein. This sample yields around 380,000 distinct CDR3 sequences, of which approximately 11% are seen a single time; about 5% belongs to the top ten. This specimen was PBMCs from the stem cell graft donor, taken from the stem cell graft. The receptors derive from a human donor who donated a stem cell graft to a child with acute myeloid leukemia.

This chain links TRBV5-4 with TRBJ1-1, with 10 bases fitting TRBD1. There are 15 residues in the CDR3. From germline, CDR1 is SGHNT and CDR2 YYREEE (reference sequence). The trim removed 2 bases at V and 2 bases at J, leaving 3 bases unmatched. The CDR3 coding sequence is TGTGCCAGCAGCTTTAGGACAGGGGGAAACACTGAAGCTTTCTTT. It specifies CASSFRTGGNTEAFF.

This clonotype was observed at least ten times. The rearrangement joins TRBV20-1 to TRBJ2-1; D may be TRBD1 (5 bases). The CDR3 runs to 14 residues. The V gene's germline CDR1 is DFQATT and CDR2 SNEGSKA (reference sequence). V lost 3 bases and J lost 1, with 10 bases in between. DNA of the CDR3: TGCAGTGCTAGGCAGGGCTTATCCTACAATGAGCAGTTCTTC. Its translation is CSARQGLSYNEQFF.

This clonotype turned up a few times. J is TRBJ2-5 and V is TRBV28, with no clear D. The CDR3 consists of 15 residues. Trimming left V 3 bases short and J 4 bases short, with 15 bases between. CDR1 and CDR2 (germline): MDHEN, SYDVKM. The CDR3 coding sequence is TGTGCCAGCAGTTTTATCCCAGGCCGGATAGAGACCCAGTACTTC. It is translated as CASSFIPGRIETQYF.

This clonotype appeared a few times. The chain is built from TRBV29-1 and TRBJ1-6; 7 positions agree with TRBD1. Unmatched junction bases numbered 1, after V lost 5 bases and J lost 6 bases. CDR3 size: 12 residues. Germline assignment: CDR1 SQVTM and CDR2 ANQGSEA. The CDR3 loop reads CSVRDSNSPLHF. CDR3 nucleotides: TGCAGCGTTCGGGACAGTAATTCACCCCTCCACTTT.

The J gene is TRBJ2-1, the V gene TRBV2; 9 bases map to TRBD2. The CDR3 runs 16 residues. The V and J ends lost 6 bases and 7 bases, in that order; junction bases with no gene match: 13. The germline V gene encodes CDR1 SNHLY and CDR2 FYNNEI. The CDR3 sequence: CASRDGGLAGWNEQFF. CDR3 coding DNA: TGTGCCAGCAGGGATGGTGGGCTAGCGGGGTGGAATGAGCAGTTCTTC.

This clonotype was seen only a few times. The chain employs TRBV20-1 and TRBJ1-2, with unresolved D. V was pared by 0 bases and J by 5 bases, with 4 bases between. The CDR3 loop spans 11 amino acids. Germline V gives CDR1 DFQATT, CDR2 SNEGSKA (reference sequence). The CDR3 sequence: CSARETYGYTF. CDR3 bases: TGCAGTGCTAGAGAGACTTATGGCTACACCTTC.

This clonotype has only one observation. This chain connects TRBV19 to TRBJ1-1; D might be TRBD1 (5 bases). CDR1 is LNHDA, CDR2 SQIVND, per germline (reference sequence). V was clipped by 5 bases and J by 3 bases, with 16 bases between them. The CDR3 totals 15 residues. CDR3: CASSFDSKMDTEAFF. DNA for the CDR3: TGTGCCAGTAGTTTCGACAGTAAGATGGACACTGAAGCTTTCTTT.

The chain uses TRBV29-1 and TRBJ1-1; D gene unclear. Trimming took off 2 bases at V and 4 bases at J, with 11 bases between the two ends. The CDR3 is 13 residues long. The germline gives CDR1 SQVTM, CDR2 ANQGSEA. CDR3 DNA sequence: TGCAGCGTTGAACTGGGAGCGGGCACTGAAGCTTTCTTT. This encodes CSVELGAGTEAFF.

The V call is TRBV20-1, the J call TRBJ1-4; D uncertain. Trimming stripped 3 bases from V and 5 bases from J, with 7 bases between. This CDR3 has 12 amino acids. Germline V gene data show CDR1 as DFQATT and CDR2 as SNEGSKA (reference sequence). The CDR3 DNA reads TGCAGTGCTAGTGGGAGGAATGAAAAACTGTTTTTT. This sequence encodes CSASGRNEKLFF.

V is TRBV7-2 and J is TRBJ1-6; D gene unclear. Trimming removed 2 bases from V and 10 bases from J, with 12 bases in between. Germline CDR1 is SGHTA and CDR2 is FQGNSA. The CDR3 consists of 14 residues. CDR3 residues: CASSLIWGKSPLHF. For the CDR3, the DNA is TGTGCCAGCAGCTTAATCTGGGGAAAGTCACCCCTCCACTTT.

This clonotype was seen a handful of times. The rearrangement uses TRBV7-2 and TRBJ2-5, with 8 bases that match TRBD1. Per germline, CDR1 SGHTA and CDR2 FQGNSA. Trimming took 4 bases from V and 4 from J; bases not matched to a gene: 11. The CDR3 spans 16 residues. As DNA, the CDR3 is TGTGCCAGCAGCTCCAGGGGGCGCAAGGGGTTAGAGACCCAGTACTTC. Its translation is CASSSRGRKGLETQYF.

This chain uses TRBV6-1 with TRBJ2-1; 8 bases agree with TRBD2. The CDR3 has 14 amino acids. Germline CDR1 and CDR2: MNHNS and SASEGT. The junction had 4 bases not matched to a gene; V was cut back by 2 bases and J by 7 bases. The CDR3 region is CASSEPPGGNEQFF. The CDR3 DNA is TGTGCCAGCAGTGAACCCCCGGGGGGGAATGAGCAGTTCTTC.

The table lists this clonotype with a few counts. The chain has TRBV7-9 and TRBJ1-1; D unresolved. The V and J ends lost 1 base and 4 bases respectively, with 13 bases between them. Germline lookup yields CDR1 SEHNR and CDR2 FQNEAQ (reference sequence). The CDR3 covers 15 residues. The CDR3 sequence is CASSLVFGPSTEAFF. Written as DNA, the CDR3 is TGTGCCAGCAGCTTAGTTTTCGGACCGAGCACTGAAGCTTTCTTT.